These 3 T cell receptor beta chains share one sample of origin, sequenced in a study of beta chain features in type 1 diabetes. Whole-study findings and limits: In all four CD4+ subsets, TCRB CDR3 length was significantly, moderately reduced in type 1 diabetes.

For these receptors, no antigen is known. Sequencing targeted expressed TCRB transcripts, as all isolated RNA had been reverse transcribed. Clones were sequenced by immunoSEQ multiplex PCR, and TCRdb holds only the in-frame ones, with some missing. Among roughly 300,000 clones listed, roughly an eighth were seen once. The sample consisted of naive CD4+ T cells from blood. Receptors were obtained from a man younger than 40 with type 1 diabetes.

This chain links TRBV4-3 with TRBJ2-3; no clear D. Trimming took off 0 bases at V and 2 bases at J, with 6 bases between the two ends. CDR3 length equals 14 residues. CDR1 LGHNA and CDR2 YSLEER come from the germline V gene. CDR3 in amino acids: CASSQDIFTDTQYF. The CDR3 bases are TGCGCCAGCAGCCAAGATATTTTCACAGATACGCAGTATTTT.

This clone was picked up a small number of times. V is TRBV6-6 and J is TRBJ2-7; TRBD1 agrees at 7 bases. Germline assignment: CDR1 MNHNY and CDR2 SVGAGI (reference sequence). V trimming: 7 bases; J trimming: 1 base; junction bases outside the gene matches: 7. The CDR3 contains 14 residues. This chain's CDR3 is CASTIRDSSYEQYF. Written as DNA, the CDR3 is TGTGCCAGCACCATCCGGGACAGTTCCTACGAGCAGTACTTC.

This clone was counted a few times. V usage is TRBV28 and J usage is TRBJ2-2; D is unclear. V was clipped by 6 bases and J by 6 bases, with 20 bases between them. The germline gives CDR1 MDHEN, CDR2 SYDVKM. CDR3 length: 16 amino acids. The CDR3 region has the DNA TGTGCCAGCAGCCTCCGTGTTATACTAACGTCCGGGGAGCTGTTTTTT. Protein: CASSLRVILTSGELFF. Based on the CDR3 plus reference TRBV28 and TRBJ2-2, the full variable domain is DVKVTQSSRYLVKRTGEKVFLECVQDMDHENMFWYRQDPGLGLRLIYFSYDVKMKEKGDIPEGYSVSREKKERFSLILESASTNQTSMYLCASSLRVILTSGELFFGEGSRLTVL.